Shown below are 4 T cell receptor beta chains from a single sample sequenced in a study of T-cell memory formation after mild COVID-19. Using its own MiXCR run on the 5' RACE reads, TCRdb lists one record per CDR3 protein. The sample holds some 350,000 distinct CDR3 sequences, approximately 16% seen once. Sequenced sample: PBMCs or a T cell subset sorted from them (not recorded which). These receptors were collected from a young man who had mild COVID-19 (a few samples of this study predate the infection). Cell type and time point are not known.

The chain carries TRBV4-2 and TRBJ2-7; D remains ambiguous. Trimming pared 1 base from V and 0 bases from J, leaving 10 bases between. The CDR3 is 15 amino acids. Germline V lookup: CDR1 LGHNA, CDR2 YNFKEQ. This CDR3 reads CASSQVGSSSYEQYF. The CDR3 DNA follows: TGTGCCAGCAGCCAAGTGGGTTCCTCCTCCTACGAGCAGTACTTC.

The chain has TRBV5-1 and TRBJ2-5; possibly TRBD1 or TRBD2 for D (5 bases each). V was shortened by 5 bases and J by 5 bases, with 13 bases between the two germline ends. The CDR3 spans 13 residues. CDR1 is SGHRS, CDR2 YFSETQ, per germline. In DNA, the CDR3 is TGCGCCAGCAGTGGGGCAGAGCGGGAGACCCAGTACTTC. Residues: CASSGAERETQYF.

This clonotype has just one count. This chain's CDR3 is CASSKQGGLLHF. The CDR3 bases are TGTGCCAGCAGTAAACAGGGAGGTCTCCTCCACTTT. V is TRBV6-5 and J is TRBJ1-6, with D perhaps matching TRBD1 (6 bases). There are 12 residues in the CDR3. Between the trimmed V and J ends, which lost 5 bases and 15 bases, there was a span of 14 bases. Germline-derived CDR1 and CDR2 are MNHEY and SVGAGI.

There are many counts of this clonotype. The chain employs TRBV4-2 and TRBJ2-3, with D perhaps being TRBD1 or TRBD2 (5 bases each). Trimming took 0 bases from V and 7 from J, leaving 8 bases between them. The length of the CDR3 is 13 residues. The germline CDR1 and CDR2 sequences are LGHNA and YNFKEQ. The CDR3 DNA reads TGTGCCAGCAGCCAAGAATGGGGGAATACGCAGTATTTT. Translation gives CASSQEWGNTQYF.